Here is one TCR beta chain with its context. As yet, its antigen is unknown. Reverse transcription used 450 to 500 ng RNA and constant-region primers for alpha and beta. Using multiplexing indices, alpha and beta chain libraries were generated apart by chain-specific third strand synthesis. The library had 12-nucleotide molecular identifiers formed by two random hexamers joined together. TCRdb reprocessed the 5' RACE reads with MiXCR, giving one entry per CDR3 protein. The sample has a few thousand distinct CDR3 sequences, just under 9% seen once; the top ten hold roughly a quarter. Per the germline V gene, CDR1 is DFQATT and CDR2 is SNEGSKA (reference sequence). The CDR3 is 16 residues long. With 3 bases removed from V and 2 bases from J, the gap between germline ends came to 19 bases. The data belong to a study of HIV-infected patients and healthy controls. The study, taken as a whole, reports: Compared with untreated HIV+ repertoires, healthy controls showed roughly threefold more distinct CDR3s and higher Shannon diversity. Donor HLA types were not determined in the study.

Roughly three months, about 14 weeks, into antiretroviral therapy, follow-up blood was collected. No cell fractionation was done, so the repertoire covers all unsorted peripheral blood T cells. The chain joins TRBV20-1 to TRBJ1-1, with D uncertain. Sequences were derived from blood, sampled during antiretroviral therapy. This sequence was found in an adult with HIV infection. CDR3 nucleotides: TGCAGTGCTAGGCGAGATTTCAAGGGTACCAACACTGAAGCTTTCTTT. It is translated as CSARRDFKGTNTEAFF.